One T cell receptor beta chain is described in this entry. As originally analysed: Scientists estimated how many nucleated cells there were by amplifying reference gene primers. Measured with immunoSEQ multiplex PCR; TCRdb has only the in-frame clones, and not every one. The V and J calls and clone size come from that table; D and trimming were worked out from the DNA. The sample includes about 200,000 clones, around nine tenths seen only once; the top ten take more than 5.5%. The data are from a study of blood T cell repertoires in COVID-19. Study-level information: COVID-19 samples from acute and convalescent phases originated in the United States, Italy and Spain. PBMCs, B-cell-depleted T cells, or T cells provided the cDNA or gDNA that made up the material.

The germline V gene has CDR1 SNHLY and CDR2 FYNNEI. Trimming removed 6 bases from V and 10 bases from J; junction bases left unmatched: 7. The CDR3 spans 14 residues. The chain employs TRBV2 and TRBJ1-6; 9 bases are a match to TRBD1. Sequencing was done on a sample of peripheral blood. This clonotype was obtained from a man aged 55 to 70 who had recovered from COVID-19. The CDR3 loop reads CASRLDRGDSPLHF. The DNA for the CDR3 is TGTGCCAGCAGGCTGGACAGGGGAGACTCACCCCTCCACTTT.